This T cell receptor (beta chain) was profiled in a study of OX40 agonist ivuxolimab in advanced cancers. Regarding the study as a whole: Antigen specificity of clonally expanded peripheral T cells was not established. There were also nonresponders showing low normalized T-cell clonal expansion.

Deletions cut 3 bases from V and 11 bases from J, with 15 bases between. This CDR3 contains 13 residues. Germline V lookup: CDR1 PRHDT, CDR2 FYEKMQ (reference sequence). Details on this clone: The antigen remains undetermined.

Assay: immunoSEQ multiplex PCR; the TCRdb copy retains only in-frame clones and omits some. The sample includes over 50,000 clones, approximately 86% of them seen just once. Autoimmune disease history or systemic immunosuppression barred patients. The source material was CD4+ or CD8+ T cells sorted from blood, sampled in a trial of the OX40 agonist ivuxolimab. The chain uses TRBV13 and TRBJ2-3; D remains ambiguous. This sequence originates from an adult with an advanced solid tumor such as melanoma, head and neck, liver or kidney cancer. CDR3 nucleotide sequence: TGTGCCAGCAGCTTGCGCGTTCGGTTTGAGCAGTATTTT. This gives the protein CASSLRVRFEQYF.